One sample yielded the 18 T cell receptor beta chains listed below, sequenced in a study of PD-1 blockade in classical Hodgkin lymphoma. Time point specified: cycle 4 day 1 (C4D1), after five to seven weeks of nivolumab. Each patient's relapse followed autologous stem cell transplantation, and brentuximab vedotin exposure varied. Magnetic negative selection served to purify CD4+ T cells out of PBMCs that had been thawed. Assay: immunoSEQ multiplex PCR; the TCRdb copy retains only in-frame clones and omits some. This sample carries approximately 28,000 clones, around 85% of them seen once, and the ten largest clones take 0.57%. The sample consisted of CD4+ T cells from blood, taken before the fourth cycle of nivolumab. Every receptor here comes from a human donor with classical Hodgkin lymphoma.

The CDR3 DNA sequence: TGCGCCAGCAGGCCCCCGGGACCTCTAATACCCCAGCATTTT. Translation gives CASRPPGPLIPQHF. The V call is TRBV10-1, the J call TRBJ1-5; the D gene is possibly TRBD1 (5 bases). The V end was cut by 6 bases, the J end by 10 bases, with 19 bases between. Per the germline V gene, CDR1 is WNHNN and CDR2 is SYGVQD (reference sequence). The length of the CDR3 is 14 residues.

This clone was seen a single time. The V and J genes are TRBV5-4 and TRBJ1-4; D ambiguous. Germline V gives CDR1 SGHNT, CDR2 YYREEE (reference sequence). CDR3 size: 14 residues. Trimming cost V 0 bases and J 11 bases, with 14 bases left between them. The DNA of the CDR3 is TGTGCCAGCAGCTTGGAAGGCGGCCGTGGGAAACTGTTTTTT. Its translation is CASSLEGGRGKLFF.

V usage is TRBV5-1 and J usage is TRBJ2-7; D unresolved. The CDR3 has 16 amino acids. The V end lost 4 bases, the J end lost 4 bases, and 21 bases lay between the germline ends. The germline gives CDR1 SGHRS, CDR2 YFSETQ. The CDR3 spells CASSLSHPPSGYEQYF. In nucleotides, the CDR3 is TGCGCCAGCAGCCTATCGCACCCACCTTCCGGATACGAGCAGTACTTC.

This clone has only a few counts. This chain joins TRBV19 and TRBJ2-7; the D is unclear. CDR1 is LNHDA and CDR2 is SQIVND in the germline V gene (reference sequence). This CDR3 region has 15 residues. V dropped 3 bases and J dropped 2 bases, with 14 bases sitting between them. The CDR3 DNA follows: TGTGCCAGTAGTATTGAAGCTGGGCAGGCCTACGAGCAGTACTTC. Translation: CASSIEAGQAYEQYF.

The chain couples TRBV28 to TRBJ2-7; TRBD2 agrees at 10 bases. The germline V gene encodes CDR1 MDHEN and CDR2 SYDVKM. There are 16 residues in the CDR3. V lost 8 bases and J lost 3; bases outside the gene matches: 13. The CDR3 nucleotides read TGTGCCAGCCATGGAGCGGGAGGGCCTTGGGTCTACGAGCAGTACTTC. It translates to CASHGAGGPWVYEQYF.

The chain combines TRBV11-1 with TRBJ2-7, with D perhaps assigned TRBD1 or TRBD2 (7 bases each). The ends were cut back, 8 bases at V and 7 bases at J, with 15 bases in the middle. CDR1 and CDR2 (germline): SGHAT, FQDESV (reference sequence). The CDR3 runs 12 residues. The CDR3 DNA reads as TGTGCCAGCGGACACAGGGGAGGGGAGCAGTACTTC. It specifies CASGHRGGEQYF.

The CDR3 bases are TGTGCCAGCAGCTTGGGGCTAGTGATGATAAGCACCGGGGAGCTGTTTTTT. As protein: CASSLGLVMISTGELFF. The V and J genes are TRBV5-4 and TRBJ2-2; the D is unclear. CDR1 and CDR2 from the germline V gene are SGHNT and YYREEE (reference sequence). V lost 0 bases and J 4 bases, leaving 16 bases between the germline ends. This CDR3 is 17 amino acids long.

This clone was detected a few times. The J gene is TRBJ1-4, the V gene TRBV7-2; D call uncertain. Germline V gives CDR1 SGHTA, CDR2 FQGNSA. This CDR3 has 14 residues. Trimming removed 1 base from V and 1 base from J, with 4 bases in between. The CDR3 is CASSLGGTNEKLFF. The CDR3 region has the DNA TGTGCCAGCAGCTTAGGGGGAACTAATGAAAAACTGTTTTTT.

The gene calls are TRBV18 and TRBJ2-1; TRBD1 matches 8 bases. The CDR3 spans 12 residues. V trimming: 4 bases; J trimming: 10 bases; junction bases outside the gene matches: 3. Germline values: CDR1 KGHSH, CDR2 LQKENI. The CDR3 sequence is CASSLTGGEQFF. CDR3 bases: TGTGCCAGCTCACTAACAGGGGGAGAGCAGTTCTTC.

The chain combines TRBV2 with TRBJ1-2, with D perhaps matching TRBD1 (5 bases). Germline-derived CDR1 and CDR2 are SNHLY and FYNNEI. The CDR3 consists of 14 residues. The germline V and J ends were trimmed by 7 bases and 4 bases, with 16 bases remaining between them. Here the CDR3 DNA reads TGTGCCAGCACCCGAGGGGCTCCCACCTATGGCTACACCTTC. It is translated as CASTRGAPTYGYTF.

The chain joins TRBV5-6 to TRBJ2-7, with D uncertain. V was cut by 4 bases and J by 3 bases, with 5 bases left in between. Germline CDR1 SGHDT, CDR2 YYEEEE. This CDR3 has 11 amino acids. The CDR3 loop is CASSKNYEQYF. The CDR3 DNA sequence: TGTGCCAGCAGCAAAAACTACGAGCAGTACTTC.

This CDR3 reads CASSYSGQRPGYTF. The CDR3 nucleotides are TGTGCCAGCAGTTACTCCGGACAGAGGCCCGGCTACACCTTC. J is TRBJ1-2 and V is TRBV6-5; weak D call: TRBD1 (6 bases). This CDR3 contains 14 residues. Germline CDR1 reads MNHEY; CDR2 reads SVGAGI. Trimming stripped 0 bases from V and 8 bases from J, with 13 bases between.

V is TRBV19 and J is TRBJ2-5; D may match TRBD1 or TRBD2 (5 bases each). The CDR3 has 16 residues. Germline CDR1 reads LNHDA; CDR2 reads SQIVND (reference sequence). With 1 base removed from V and 4 bases from J, the gap between germline ends came to 16 bases. In DNA form, the CDR3 reads TGTGCCAGTAGTATAGCCCACGGGATGGGGCCAGAGACCCAGTACTTC. This encodes CASSIAHGMGPETQYF.

In its sample, this clone was seen once. This sequence joins TRBV5-1 and TRBJ1-5; no clear D. The CDR3 loop spans 11 amino acids. CDR1 SGHRS and CDR2 YFSETQ come from the germline V gene. V lost 4 bases to trimming and J lost 4 bases, with 3 bases between them. CDR3 sequence: CASSRNQPQHF. In nucleotides, the CDR3 is TGCGCCAGCAGCCGGAATCAGCCCCAGCATTTT.

This clone was observed a single time. The same CDR3 is also encoded by other DNA sequences in this sample. The chain joins TRBV5-1 to TRBJ2-5; TRBD1 is a possible D gene (6 bases). This CDR3 has 15 amino acids. V lost 2 bases and J lost 5, with 16 bases in between. Per germline, CDR1 SGHRS and CDR2 YFSETQ. CDR3 DNA sequence: TGCGCCAGCAGCTTAGACACAGGGTCCGGCGAGACCCAGTACTTC. It specifies CASSLDTGSGETQYF.

This chain connects TRBV7-2 to TRBJ2-3; 9 bases match TRBD2. The CDR3 is made up of 17 amino acids. Unmatched junction bases numbered 11, after V lost 5 bases and J lost 2 bases. Germline values: CDR1 SGHTA, CDR2 FQGNSA. The CDR3 nucleotides are TGTGCCAGCAGCCCTGCCCCCCTAGCGGGGAACACAGATACGCAGTATTTT. Protein: CASSPAPLAGNTDTQYF.

In this sample, this clone turned up once. The chain is built from TRBV6-1 and TRBJ1-2; 7 positions match TRBD1. This CDR3 comprises 15 residues. Losses at the gene ends were 0 bases for V and 8 bases for J; bases not matched to a gene: 9. Germline assignment: CDR1 MNHNS and CDR2 SASEGT. The CDR3 loop reads CASSEATRQGGGYTF. CDR3 DNA: TGTGCCAGCAGTGAAGCGACTAGACAGGGTGGCGGCTACACCTTC.

The genes are TRBV18 and TRBJ1-5; tentative D call: TRBD1 (6 bases). Deletions cut 5 bases from V and 2 bases from J, with 13 bases between. Germline-derived CDR1 and CDR2 are KGHSH and LQKENI. This CDR3 is 15 amino acids long. The CDR3 here is CASSTSPGGNQPQHF. The CDR3, as DNA: TGTGCCAGCTCAACTTCCCCAGGGGGCAATCAGCCCCAGCATTTT. Full variable domain (remainder filled in from reference TRBV18 and TRBJ1-5): NAGVMQNPRHLVRRRGQEARLRCSPMKGHSHVYWYRQLPEEGLKFMVYLQKENIIDESGMPKERFSAEFPKEGPSILRIQQVVRGDSAAYFCASSTSPGGNQPQHFGDGTRLSIL.